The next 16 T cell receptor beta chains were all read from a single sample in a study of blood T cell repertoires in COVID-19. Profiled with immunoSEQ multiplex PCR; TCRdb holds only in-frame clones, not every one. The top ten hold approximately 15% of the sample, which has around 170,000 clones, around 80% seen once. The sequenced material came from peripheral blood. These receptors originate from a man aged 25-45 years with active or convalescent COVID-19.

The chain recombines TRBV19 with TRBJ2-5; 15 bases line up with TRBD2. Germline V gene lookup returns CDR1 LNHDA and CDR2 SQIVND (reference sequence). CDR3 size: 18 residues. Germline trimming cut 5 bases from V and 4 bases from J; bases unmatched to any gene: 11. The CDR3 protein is CASSPGLAGGIEAETQYF. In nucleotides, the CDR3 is TGTGCCAGTAGTCCCGGACTAGCGGGGGGGATCGAGGCAGAGACCCAGTACTTC.

The CDR3 sequence: CASSRPSGGQETQYF. CDR3 coding DNA: TGTGCCAGCAGTCGACCCTCCGGGGGGCAGGAGACCCAGTACTTC. The J gene is TRBJ2-5, the V gene TRBV6-6, with D perhaps TRBD2 (7 bases). The CDR3 sequence is 15 residues long. Germline V gene data show CDR1 as MNHNY and CDR2 as SVGAGI (reference sequence). Trimming left V 5 bases short and J 5 bases short, with 18 bases between.

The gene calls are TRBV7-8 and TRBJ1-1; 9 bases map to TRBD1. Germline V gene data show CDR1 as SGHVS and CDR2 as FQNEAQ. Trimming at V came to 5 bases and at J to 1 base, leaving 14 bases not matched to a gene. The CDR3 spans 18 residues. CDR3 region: CASSTRGQGRSGNTEAFF. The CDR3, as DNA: TGTGCCAGCAGCACCCGCGGACAGGGGCGCTCGGGGAACACTGAAGCTTTCTTT.

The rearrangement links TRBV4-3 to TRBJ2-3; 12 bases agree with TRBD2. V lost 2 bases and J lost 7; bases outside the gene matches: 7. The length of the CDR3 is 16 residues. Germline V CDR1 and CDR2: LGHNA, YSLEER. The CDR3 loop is CASSQLAGGPGYTQYF. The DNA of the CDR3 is TGCGCCAGCAGCCAACTAGCGGGAGGGCCAGGTTATACGCAGTATTTT.

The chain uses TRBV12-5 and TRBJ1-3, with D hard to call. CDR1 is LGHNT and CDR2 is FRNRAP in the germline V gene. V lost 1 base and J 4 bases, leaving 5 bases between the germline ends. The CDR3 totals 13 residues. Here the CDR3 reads CASGLAPGNTIYF. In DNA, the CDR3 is TGTGCTAGTGGTTTGGCCCCGGGAAACACCATATATTTT.

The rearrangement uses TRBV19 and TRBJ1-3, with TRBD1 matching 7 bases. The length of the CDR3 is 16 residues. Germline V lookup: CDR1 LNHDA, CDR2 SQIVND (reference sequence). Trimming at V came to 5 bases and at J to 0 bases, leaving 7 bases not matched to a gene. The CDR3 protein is CASSVTGEYSGNTIYF. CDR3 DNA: TGTGCCAGTAGTGTTACAGGGGAGTACTCTGGAAACACCATATATTTT.

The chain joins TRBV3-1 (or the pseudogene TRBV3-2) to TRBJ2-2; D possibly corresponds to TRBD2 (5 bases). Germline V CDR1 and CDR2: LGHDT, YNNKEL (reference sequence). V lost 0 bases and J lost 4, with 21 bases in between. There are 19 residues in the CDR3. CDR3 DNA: TGTGCCAGCAGCCAAGAAGCCCCCCTGGAGAGGGAGACCACCGGGGAGCTGTTTTTT. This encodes CASSQEAPLERETTGELFF.

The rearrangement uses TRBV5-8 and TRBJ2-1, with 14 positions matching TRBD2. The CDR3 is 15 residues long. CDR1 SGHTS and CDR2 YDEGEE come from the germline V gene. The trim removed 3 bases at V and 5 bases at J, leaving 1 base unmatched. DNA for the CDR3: TGTGCCAGCAGCTCGGGACTAGCGGGGGACAATGAGCAGTTCTTC. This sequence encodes CASSSGLAGDNEQFF.

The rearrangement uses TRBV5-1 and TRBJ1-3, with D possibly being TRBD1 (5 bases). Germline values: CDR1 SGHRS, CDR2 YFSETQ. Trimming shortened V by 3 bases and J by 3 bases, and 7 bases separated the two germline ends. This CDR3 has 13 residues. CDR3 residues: CASSSQGGNTIYF. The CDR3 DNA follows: TGCGCCAGCAGCTCCCAGGGTGGAAACACCATATATTTT.

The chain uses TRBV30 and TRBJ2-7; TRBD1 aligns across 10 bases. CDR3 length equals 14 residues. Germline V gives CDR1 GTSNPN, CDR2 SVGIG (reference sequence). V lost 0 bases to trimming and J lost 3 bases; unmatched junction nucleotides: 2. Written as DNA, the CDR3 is TGTGCCTGGAGTGTAGGGACAGGGGACTACGAGCAGTACTTC. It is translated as CAWSVGTGDYEQYF.

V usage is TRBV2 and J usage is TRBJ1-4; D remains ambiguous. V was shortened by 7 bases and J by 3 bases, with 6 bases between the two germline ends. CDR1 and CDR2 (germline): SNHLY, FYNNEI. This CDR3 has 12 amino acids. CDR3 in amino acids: CASTPANEKLFF. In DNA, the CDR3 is TGTGCCAGCACCCCGGCTAATGAAAAACTGTTTTTT.

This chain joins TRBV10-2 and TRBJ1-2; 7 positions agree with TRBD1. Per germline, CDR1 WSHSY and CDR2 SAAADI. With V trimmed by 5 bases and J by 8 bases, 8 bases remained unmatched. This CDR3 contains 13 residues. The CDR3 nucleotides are TGCGCCAGCAGTCCCGGGCAGGGGGTAGGCTACACCTTC. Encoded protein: CASSPGQGVGYTF.

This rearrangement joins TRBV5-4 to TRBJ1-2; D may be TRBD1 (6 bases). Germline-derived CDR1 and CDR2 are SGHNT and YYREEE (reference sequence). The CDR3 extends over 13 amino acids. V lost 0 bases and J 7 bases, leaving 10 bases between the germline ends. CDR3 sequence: CASSLVGALGYTF. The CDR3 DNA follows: TGTGCCAGCAGCTTGGTGGGGGCTCTTGGCTACACCTTC.

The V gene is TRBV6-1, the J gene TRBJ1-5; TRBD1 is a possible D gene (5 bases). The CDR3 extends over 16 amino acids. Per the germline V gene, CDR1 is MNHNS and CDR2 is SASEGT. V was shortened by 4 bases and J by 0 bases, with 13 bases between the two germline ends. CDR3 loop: CASSGNGRGSNQPQHF. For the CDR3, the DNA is TGTGCCAGCAGTGGCAATGGTAGGGGTAGCAATCAGCCCCAGCATTTT.

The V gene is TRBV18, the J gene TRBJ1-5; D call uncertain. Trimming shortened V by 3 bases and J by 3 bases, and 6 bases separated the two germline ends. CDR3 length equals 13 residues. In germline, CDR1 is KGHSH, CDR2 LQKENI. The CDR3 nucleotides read TGTGCCAGCTCACCCCAGTACAATCAGCCCCAGCATTTT. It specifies CASSPQYNQPQHF.

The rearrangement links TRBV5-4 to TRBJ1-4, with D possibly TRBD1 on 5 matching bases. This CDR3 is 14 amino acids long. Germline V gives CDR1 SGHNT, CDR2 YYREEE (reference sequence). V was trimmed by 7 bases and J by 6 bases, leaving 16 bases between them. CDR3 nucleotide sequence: TGTGCCAGCGGGATTTTTCAGGGTGATGAAAAACTGTTTTTT. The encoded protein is CASGIFQGDEKLFF.